Listed below are T cell receptor beta chains from one sample, sequenced in a study of blood T cell repertoires in COVID-19. The data were produced by immunoSEQ multiplex PCR, yet TCRdb's version contains in-frame clones alone and is incomplete. The sample yields hundreds of thousands of clones, around nine tenths seen once. Sequenced material: peripheral blood. The receptors were gathered from a woman between 45 and 65 years old with COVID-19, enrolled during active disease. Both conserved end residues are part of each CDR3. The order of the fields is V gene, clone size, J gene, D gene, CDR3 DNA, CDR3 protein. A D gene is named only where the DNA matches it firmly. Not all rows give a size; the values are once, few, many and, for expanded clones, a class.

>TRBV7-9|.|TRBJ1-1|.
TGTGCCAGCAGCCATGACACCCCCACTGAAGCTTTCTTT
CASSHDTPTEAFF
>TRBV24-1|.|TRBJ1-1|TRBD1
TGTGCCACCAGTGACCCCGGGACAGCCGAAGCTTTCTTT
CATSDPGTAEAFF
>TRBV18|.|TRBJ1-1|.
TGTGCCAGCTCTCCCAGGACAGAGATGAACACTGAAGCTTTCTTT
CASSPRTEMNTEAFF
>TRBV5-1|.|TRBJ2-2|TRBD1
TGCGCCAGCAGCCCCCCGACAGGGGGGGTCGGGGAGCTGTTTTTT
CASSPPTGGVGELFF
>TRBV6-5|.|TRBJ1-4|.
TGTGCCAGCAGCCGGGGGGGTTGGGAAAAACTGTTTTTT
CASSRGGWEKLFF
>TRBV15|.|TRBJ2-3|.
TGTGCCACCAGCAAAATCGGCACAGATACGCAGTATTTT
CATSKIGTDTQYF
>TRBV18|few|TRBJ1-6|TRBD1
TGTGCCAGCAAGGGACAGGGAAGCTTTAATTCACCCCTCCACTTT
CASKGQGSFNSPLHF
>TRBV7-8|.|TRBJ1-2|TRBD1
TGTGCCAGCAGCTTAGCGGGACAGGGCCGCGGCTACACCTTC
CASSLAGQGRGYTF
>TRBV5-1|.|TRBJ1-2|TRBD1
TGCGCCAGCAGCCCGGGTGGACAGGGGAACTATGGCTACACCTTC
CASSPGGQGNYGYTF
>TRBV19|once|TRBJ2-6|.
TGTGCCAGTAGTATAGACGAGTCCTCTGGGGCCAACGTCCTGACTTTC
CASSIDESSGANVLTF
>TRBV20-1|.|TRBJ2-3|.
TGCAGTGCTCTACTAGCAGATACGCAGTATTTT
CSALLADTQYF
>TRBV7-6|.|TRBJ2-3|TRBD2
TGTGCCAGCAGCTTGGCGGGGGGGCGCACAGATACGCAGTATTTT
CASSLAGGRTDTQYF
>TRBV6-5|.|TRBJ1-2|TRBD1
TGTGCCAGCTCTCCTGGACAGGGGCTTGGCTACACCTTC
CASSPGQGLGYTF
>TRBV2|few|TRBJ2-7|.
TGTGCCAGCAGTGAACGTTGGCAGGGTCCCTACGAGCAGTACTTC
CASSERWQGPYEQYF
>TRBV14|.|TRBJ1-1|.
TGTGCCAGCAGCCAAGATTACGGCACTGAAGCTTTCTTT
CASSQDYGTEAFF
>TRBV29-1|.|TRBJ1-1|.
TGCAGCGTCCCTAACACTGAAGCTTTCTTT
CSVPNTEAFF
>TRBV7-9|once|TRBJ1-1|TRBD1
TGTGCCAGCAGCGGCGGGACAGGGCTTAACACTGAAGCTTTCTTT
CASSGGTGLNTEAFF
>TRBV4-1|.|TRBJ1-2|.
TGCGCCAGCAGCCAAGACCGGGACACCTACTATGGCTACACCTTC
CASSQDRDTYYGYTF
>TRBV5-6|.|TRBJ2-3|TRBD2
TGTGCCAGCAGCATAGACGGGACTAGCGGGGGGGGCACAGATACGCAGTATTTT
CASSIDGTSGGGTDTQYF
>TRBV5-1|.|TRBJ1-1|TRBD1
TGCGCCAGCAGCAGAGGACAGGGGGCAGGTCGCGCTGAAGCTTTCTTT
CASSRGQGAGRAEAFF
>TRBV3-1/TRBV3-2|.|TRBJ2-3|.
TGTGCCAGCAGCCTAAGAGCCTTTCCCACAGATACGCAGTATTTT
CASSLRAFPTDTQYF
>TRBV11-2|once|TRBJ2-5|.
TGTGCCAGCAGCCTGGGGGGACAGACTAACCAAGAGACCCAGTACTTC
CASSLGGQTNQETQYF
>TRBV5-1|.|TRBJ1-2|TRBD1
TGCGCCAGCAGCGCGGGACAGGGCTCACATGGCTACACCTTC
CASSAGQGSHGYTF
>TRBV30|.|TRBJ1-1|TRBD1
TGTGCCTGGAGATGGACAGGGGGCGCCACTGAAGCTTTCTTT
CAWRWTGGATEAFF
>TRBV19|.|TRBJ2-5|TRBD1
TGTGCCAGTAGTACCATTACAGGGGACCTACAAGAGACCCAGTACTTC
CASSTITGDLQETQYF
>TRBV11-3|.|TRBJ1-1|TRBD1
TGTGCCAGCAGCCACGGACAGGGGGGGCCTGAAGCTTTCTTT
CASSHGQGGPEAFF
>TRBV10-2|.|TRBJ1-1|.
TGCGCCAGCAGTGGAGAGGCTGAAGCTTTCTTT
CASSGEAEAFF